The source of this TCR beta chain is a study of T cell responses to AZD1222 COVID-19 vaccine. Repertoires were generated with immunoSEQ multiplex PCR, while TCRdb's copy carries only in-frame clones and drops some. The table records around 99,000 clones, about 88% of them present only once. V lost 8 bases to trimming and J lost 4 bases, with 18 bases between them. The CDR3 spans 16 residues. Germline loops: CDR1 LGHDT, CDR2 YNNKEL (reference sequence). V and J are TRBV3-1 (or the pseudogene TRBV3-2) and TRBJ2-6; D might be TRBD2 (6 bases). Sequenced here: peripheral blood, sampled on day 0 of AZD1222 vaccination. The sequence came from an adult in good health. The chain's CDR3 is CASATGGAAGANVLTF. CDR3 nucleotides: TGTGCCAGCGCCACAGGAGGGGCAGCCGGGGCCAACGTCCTGACTTTC.